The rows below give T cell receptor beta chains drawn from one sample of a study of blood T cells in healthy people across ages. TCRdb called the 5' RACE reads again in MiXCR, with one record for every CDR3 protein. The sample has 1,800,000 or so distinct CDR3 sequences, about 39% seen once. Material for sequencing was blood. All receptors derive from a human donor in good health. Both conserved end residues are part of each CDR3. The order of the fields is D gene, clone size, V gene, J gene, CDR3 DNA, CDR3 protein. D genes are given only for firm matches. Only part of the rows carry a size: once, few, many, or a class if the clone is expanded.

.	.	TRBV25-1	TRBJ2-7	TGTGCCAGCAGTGAATATGCCAGCTACGAGCGGTACTTC	CASSEYASYERYF
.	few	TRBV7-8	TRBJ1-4	TGTGCCAGCAGACGAGGGACACAGCCCGGAGAAAAACTGTTTTTT	CASRRGTQPGEKLFF
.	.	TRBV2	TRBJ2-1	TGTGCCAGCCAAAAAGAACCGGGACTTGAGCAGTTCTTC	CASQKEPGLEQFF
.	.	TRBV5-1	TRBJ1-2	TGCGCCAGCAGCTTGCCCAGAGGGACCGACGATGGCTACACCTTC	CASSLPRGTDDGYTF
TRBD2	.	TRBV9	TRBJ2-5	TGTGCCAGCAGCGGTTCTAGCGGGGAGACCCAGTACTTC	CASSGSSGETQYF
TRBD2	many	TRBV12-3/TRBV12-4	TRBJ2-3	TGTGCCAGCAGTGGACCGGGACTACATACGCAGTATTTT	CASSGPGLHTQYF
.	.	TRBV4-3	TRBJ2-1	TGCGCCAGCAGCCAAGTTATTGCCCGGGCCTACAATGAGCAGTTCTTC	CASSQVIARAYNEQFF
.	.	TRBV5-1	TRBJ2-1	TGCGCCAGCAGCTTGGAGGGACTCGTCTACAATGAGCAGTTCTTC	CASSLEGLVYNEQFF
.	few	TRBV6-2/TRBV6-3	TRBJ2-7	TGTGCCAGCAGTACACGGATCCGAGGGTTCTACGAGCAGTACTTC	CASSTRIRGFYEQYF
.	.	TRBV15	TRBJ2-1	TGTGCCACCAGCTGGAGTAGGGGAAACAATGAGCAGTTCTTC	CATSWSRGNNEQFF
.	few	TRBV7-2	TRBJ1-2	TGTGCCAGCAGCGAGGCCCTGCGGAGAGGCTACACCTTC	CASSEALRRGYTF
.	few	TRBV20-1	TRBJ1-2	TGCAGTGCTAGAGACCCCCGGACCAATAACTATGGCTACACCTTC	CSARDPRTNNYGYTF
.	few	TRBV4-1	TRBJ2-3	TGCGCCAGCAGCCCGGAAGACGCCTTGGGAGGAGATACGCAGTATTTT	CASSPEDALGGDTQYF
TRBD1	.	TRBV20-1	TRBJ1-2	TGCAGTGCTAGTAGGACAGGGGGCGCGCATGGCTACACCTTC	CSASRTGGAHGYTF
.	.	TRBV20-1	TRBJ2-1	TGCAGTGCTAGAGGTCACGTAGTGATGTGCGATGAGCAGTTCTTC	CSARGHVVMCDEQFF
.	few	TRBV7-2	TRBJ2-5	TGTGCCAGCAGCTTTGGGGGGGCAGGGGGCGCCGGAGAGACCCAGTACTTC	CASSFGGAGGAGETQYF
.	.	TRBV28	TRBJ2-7	TGTGCCAGCACCCCTCCGGGCACCTACGAGCAGTACTTC	CASTPPGTYEQYF
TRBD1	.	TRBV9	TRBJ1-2	TGTGCCAGCAGCCCTCGGGACAGGGTTTTTGATGGCTACACCTTC	CASSPRDRVFDGYTF
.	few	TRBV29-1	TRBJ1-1	TGCGGCGTTCGGGGTACTGAAGCTTTCTTT	CGVRGTEAFF
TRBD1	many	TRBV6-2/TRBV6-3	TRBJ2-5	TGTGCCAGCAGTAACCGCCGGGACAGGCAAGAGACCCAGTACTTC	CASSNRRDRQETQYF
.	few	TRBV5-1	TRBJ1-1	TGCGCCAGCAGCTCAGGGATTCGAGACACTGAAGCTTTCTTT	CASSSGIRDTEAFF
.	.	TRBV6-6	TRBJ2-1	TGTGCCAGCTCGCCCCTGGGACAAGGTGGCTACAATGAGCAGTTCTTC	CASSPLGQGGYNEQFF
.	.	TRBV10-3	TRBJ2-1	TGTGCCATCAGTGAGCTCCAGGGAGGAGTGAATGAGCAGTTCTTC	CAISELQGGVNEQFF
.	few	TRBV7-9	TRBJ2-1	TGTGCCAGCGGCACCTTGGCGGGGGCCTGGAATGAGCAGTTCTTC	CASGTLAGAWNEQFF
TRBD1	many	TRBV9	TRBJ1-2	TGTGCCAGCAGCGTTGGACAGGGGAGAGGCTACACCTTC	CASSVGQGRGYTF
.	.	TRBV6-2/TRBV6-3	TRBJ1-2	TGTGCCAGCAGTTACTCGAGCCCTCTATGGGGCTACACCTTC	CASSYSSPLWGYTF
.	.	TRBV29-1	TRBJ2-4	TGCAGCGTCGAGTTGGGTAACATTCAGTACTTC	CSVELGNIQYF
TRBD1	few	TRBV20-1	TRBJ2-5	TGCAGTGCTAGAGATGCTGACCCGGGGACAGTCCAAGAGACCCAGTACTTC	CSARDADPGTVQETQYF
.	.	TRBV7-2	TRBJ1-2	TGTGCCAGCAGCTTAGGTGACATTGCTGGCTACACCTTC	CASSLGDIAGYTF